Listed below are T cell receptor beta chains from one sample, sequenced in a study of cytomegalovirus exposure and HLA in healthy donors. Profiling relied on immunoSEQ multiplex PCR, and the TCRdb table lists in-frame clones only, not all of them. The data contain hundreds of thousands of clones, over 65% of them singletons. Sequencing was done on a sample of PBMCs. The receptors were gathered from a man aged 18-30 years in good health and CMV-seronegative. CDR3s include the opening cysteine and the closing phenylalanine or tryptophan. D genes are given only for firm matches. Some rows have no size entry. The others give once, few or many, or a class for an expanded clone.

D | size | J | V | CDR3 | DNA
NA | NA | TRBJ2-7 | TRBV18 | CASSPPGQYIYEQYF | TGTGCCAGCTCACCCCCGGGACAATATATCTACGAGCAGTACTTC
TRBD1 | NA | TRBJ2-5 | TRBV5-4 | CASSGDRWEETQYF | TGTGCCAGCAGCGGGGACAGATGGGAGGAGACCCAGTACTTC
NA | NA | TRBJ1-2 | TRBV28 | CASSFPKGDYGYTF | TGTGCCAGCAGTTTTCCCAAGGGGGATTATGGCTACACCTTC
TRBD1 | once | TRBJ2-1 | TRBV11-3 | CASSPLEGQGINEQFF | TGTGCCAGCAGCCCTTTGGAGGGACAGGGAATCAATGAGCAGTTCTTC
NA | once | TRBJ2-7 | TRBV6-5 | CASSYGQDNLYEQYF | TGTGCCAGCAGTTATGGCCAGGACAACCTCTACGAGCAGTACTTC
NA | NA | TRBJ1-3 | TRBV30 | CAWSDTGWGNTIYF | TGTGCCTGGAGTGATACAGGGTGGGGAAACACCATATATTTT
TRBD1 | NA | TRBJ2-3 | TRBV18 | CASSHLGVGQADTDTQYF | TGTGCCAGCTCCCACCTGGGAGTGGGACAGGCCGACACAGATACGCAGTATTTT
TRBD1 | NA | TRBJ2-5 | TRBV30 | CASYIRTGVETQYF | TGTGCCTCTTACATCCGGACAGGGGTAGAGACCCAGTACTTC
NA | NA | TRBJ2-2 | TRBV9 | CASSVEAGPTVGELFF | TGTGCCAGCAGCGTAGAGGCGGGGCCGACGGTCGGGGAGCTGTTTTTT
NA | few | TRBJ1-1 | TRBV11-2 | CASGYTRGTEAFF | TGTGCCAGCGGATATACCAGAGGGACTGAAGCTTTCTTT
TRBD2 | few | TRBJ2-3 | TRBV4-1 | CASSQGLTSGALSTDTQYF | TGCGCCAGCAGCCAAGGGCTGACTAGCGGGGCACTTAGCACAGATACGCAGTATTTT
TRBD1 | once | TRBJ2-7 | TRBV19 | CASSEEGQGFYEQYF | TGTGCCAGTAGCGAAGAGGGACAGGGATTCTACGAGCAGTACTTC
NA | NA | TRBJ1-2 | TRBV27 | CASSSNSRSYGYTF | TGTGCCAGCAGTTCAAACTCCCGATCCTATGGCTACACCTTC
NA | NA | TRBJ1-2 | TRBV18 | CASSPQGTGSNYGYTF | TGTGCCAGCTCACCACAGGGAACGGGGTCCAACTATGGCTACACCTTC
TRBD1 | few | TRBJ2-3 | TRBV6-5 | CASSLRTGDTQYF | TGTGCCAGCAGTCTTAGGACAGGGGATACGCAGTATTTT
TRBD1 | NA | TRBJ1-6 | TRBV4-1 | CASRRPGQGNSPLHF | TGCGCCAGCAGGAGACCGGGACAGGGTAACTCACCCCTCCACTTT
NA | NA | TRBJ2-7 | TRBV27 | CASSLSGQGFYEQYF | TGTGCCAGCAGTTTATCGGGACAAGGTTTCTACGAGCAGTACTTC
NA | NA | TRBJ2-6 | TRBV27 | CASSRRGSGANVLTF | TGTGCCAGCAGTCGTCGGGGATCTGGGGCCAACGTCCTGACTTTC
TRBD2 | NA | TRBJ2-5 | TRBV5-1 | CASRAGTSGKETQYF | TGCGCCAGCAGAGCCGGGACTAGCGGGAAAGAGACCCAGTACTTC
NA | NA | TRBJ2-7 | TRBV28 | CASRRGLKQEPYEQYF | TGTGCCAGCAGACGAGGACTGAAGCAAGAACCCTACGAGCAGTACTTC
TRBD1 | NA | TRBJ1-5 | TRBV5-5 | CASSLGTGGNQPQHF | TGTGCCAGCAGCCTTGGGACAGGGGGAAATCAGCCCCAGCATTTT
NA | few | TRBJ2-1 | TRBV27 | CASNQWGEDEQFF | TGTGCCAGCAACCAGTGGGGGGAGGATGAGCAGTTCTTC
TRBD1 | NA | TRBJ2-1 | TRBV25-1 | CASSEWTGGEQFF | TGTGCCAGCAGTGAATGGACAGGGGGTGAGCAGTTCTTC
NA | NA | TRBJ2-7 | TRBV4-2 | CASSQGTETSYEQYF | TGTGCCAGCAGCCAAGGGACAGAGACCTCCTACGAGCAGTACTTC
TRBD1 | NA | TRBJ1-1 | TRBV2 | CASSGQGLKNTEAFF | TGTGCCAGCAGTGGACAGGGGCTCAAGAACACTGAAGCTTTCTTT
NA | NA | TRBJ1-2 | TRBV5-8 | CASSWEGEFVF | TGTGCCAGCAGTTGGGAGGGGGAGTTCGTCTTC
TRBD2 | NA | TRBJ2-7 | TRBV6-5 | CASSHSGTSGDYEQYF | TGTGCCAGCAGTCACTCAGGGACTAGCGGGGACTACGAGCAGTACTTC
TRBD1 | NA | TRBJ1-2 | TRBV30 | CAWTPGQGAGGYTF | TGTGCCTGGACGCCGGGACAGGGGGCCGGTGGCTACACCTTC
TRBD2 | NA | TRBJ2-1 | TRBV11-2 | CASSSTGTSGSSYNEQFF | TGTGCCAGCAGCTCTACTGGGACTAGCGGGAGCTCCTACAATGAGCAGTTCTTC
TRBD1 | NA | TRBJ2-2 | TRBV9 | CASSVASRQGNTGELFF | TGTGCCAGCAGCGTAGCGTCGAGACAGGGGAACACCGGGGAGCTGTTTTTT
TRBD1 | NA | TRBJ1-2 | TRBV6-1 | CASSPTWDSYGYTF | TGTGCCAGCAGTCCGACCTGGGACAGCTATGGCTACACCTTC
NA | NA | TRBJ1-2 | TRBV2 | CASTRQGSVVYGYTF | TGTGCCAGCACACGGCAGGGGAGCGTGGTCTATGGCTACACCTTC
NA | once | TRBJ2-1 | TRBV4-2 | CASSQGEGVEQFF | TGTGCCAGCAGCCAGGGGGAGGGGGTTGAGCAGTTCTTC
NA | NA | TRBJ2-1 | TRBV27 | CASSFEAAYNEQFF | TGTGCCAGCAGTTTTGAAGCGGCCTACAATGAGCAGTTCTTC
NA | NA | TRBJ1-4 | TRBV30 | CAWSVPPYGGPNEKLFF | TGTGCCTGGAGTGTACCCCCCTATGGGGGCCCTAATGAAAAACTGTTTTTT
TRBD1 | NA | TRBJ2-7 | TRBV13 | CASSLTGQGVYEQYF | TGTGCCAGCAGTCTGACGGGACAGGGAGTCTACGAGCAGTACTTC
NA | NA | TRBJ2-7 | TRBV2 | CASIDRGIGYF | TGTGCCAGCATCGATCGGGGAATAGGGTACTTC
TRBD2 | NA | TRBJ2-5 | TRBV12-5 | CASGLVGLAGRYF | TGTGCTAGTGGTTTGGTGGGACTAGCGGGTAGATACTTC
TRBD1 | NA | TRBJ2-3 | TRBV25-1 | CASSEVGRTGLAGDTQYF | TGTGCCAGCAGTGAAGTTGGTAGGACAGGGCTTGCAGGAGATACGCAGTATTTT
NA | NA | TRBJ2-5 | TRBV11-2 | CASTTVIQETQYF | TGTGCCAGCACAACAGTGATACAAGAGACCCAGTACTTC
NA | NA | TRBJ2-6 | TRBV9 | CASSVATWGRFSGANVLTF | TGTGCCAGCAGCGTAGCTACTTGGGGCAGGTTCTCTGGGGCCAACGTCCTGACTTTC
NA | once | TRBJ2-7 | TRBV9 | CAPPWGPF | TGTGCCCCCCCTTGGGGCCCCTTC
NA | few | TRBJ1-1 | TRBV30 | CAWTRWTVSAEAFF | TGTGCCTGGACCCGCTGGACAGTTTCCGCTGAAGCTTTCTTT
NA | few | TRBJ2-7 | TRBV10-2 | CASSPRVLHEQYF | TGCGCCAGCTCTCCCAGGGTTCTCCACGAGCAGTACTTC
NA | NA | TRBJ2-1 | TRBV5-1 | CASSLVAGFHNEQFF | TGCGCCAGCAGCTTGGTTGCAGGGTTCCACAATGAGCAGTTCTTC
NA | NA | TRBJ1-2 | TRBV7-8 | CASSLVTGGGYTF | TGTGCCAGCAGCTTAGTGACCGGGGGAGGCTACACCTTC
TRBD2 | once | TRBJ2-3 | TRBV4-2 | CASSQVLGGGDTQYF | TGTGCCAGCAGCCAGGTGCTGGGGGGGGGAGATACGCAGTATTTT